The clone carrying this T cell receptor (beta chain) was recorded many times. What it binds is unknown. The data were obtained in a study of T-cell reconstitution after alpha-beta-depleted transplantation in children. Study outcomes and limitations: Several hundred expanded graft clones reportedly gave rise to the alpha-beta T cells present about two months after transplant. Fresh T-cell production supplied most of the T-cell counts and diversity seen one year after transplant.

The TCRbeta library was prepared with unique molecular identifiers. MiXCR, applied by TCRdb to the PCR reads, yields one record per CDR3 protein. In the table there are hundreds of thousands of distinct CDR3 sequences, around 13% of which are singletons. This CDR3 contains 15 residues. V was pared by 5 bases and J by 3 bases, with 7 bases of the junction left unmatched. Germline CDR1 and CDR2: SGHDN and FVKESK. Here the sequenced sample was PBMCs, taken before TCRalphabeta/CD19-depleted stem cell transplant. V gene TRBV14 combines with J gene TRBJ2-1; 7 positions agree with TRBD2. This TCR was recovered from a girl aged 2-9 years with congenital amegakaryocytic thrombocytopenia, due to receive a stem cell transplant. CDR3 residues: CASSLPGLFYNEQFF. For the CDR3, the DNA is TGTGCCAGCAGCTTACCGGGACTATTCTACAATGAGCAGTTCTTC.